The T cell receptor (beta chain) under discussion was sequenced for a study of cytomegalovirus exposure and HLA in healthy donors. Findings and limits, study-wide: Sequencing had likely introduced a cluster of highly shared sequence variants as an artifact.

PCR involved 60 Vbeta and 13 Jbeta primers. Only in-frame clones appear in the TCRdb table, and some are missing; sequencing was by immunoSEQ multiplex PCR. This table holds roughly 80,000 clones, roughly 69% found once. J lost 7 bases, V lost 3 bases, and 6 bases had no gene match. The length of the CDR3 is 15 residues. Germline-derived CDR1 and CDR2 are WSHSY and SAAADI. A remark on this clone: Its target is not known.

The source material was PBMCs. The chain uses TRBV10-2 and TRBJ1-6, with TRBD1 matching 7 bases. This receptor was identified in a woman in her forties or fifties in good health and CMV-seropositive. CDR3 protein: CASSEPQGRNSPLHF. Written as DNA, the CDR3 is TGCGCCAGCAGTGAACCACAGGGGAGGAATTCACCCCTCCACTTT.